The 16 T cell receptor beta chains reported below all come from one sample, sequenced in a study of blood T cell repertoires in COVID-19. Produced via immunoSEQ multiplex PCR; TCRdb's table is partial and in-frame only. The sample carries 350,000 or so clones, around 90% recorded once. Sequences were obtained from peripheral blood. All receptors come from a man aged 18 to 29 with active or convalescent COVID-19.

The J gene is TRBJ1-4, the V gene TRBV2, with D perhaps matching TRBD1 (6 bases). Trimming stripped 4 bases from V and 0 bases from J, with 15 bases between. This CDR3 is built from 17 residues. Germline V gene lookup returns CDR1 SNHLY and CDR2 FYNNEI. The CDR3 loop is CASSAPGTRTTNEKLFF. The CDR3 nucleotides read TGTGCCAGCAGTGCCCCCGGGACAAGGACAACTAATGAAAAACTGTTTTTT.

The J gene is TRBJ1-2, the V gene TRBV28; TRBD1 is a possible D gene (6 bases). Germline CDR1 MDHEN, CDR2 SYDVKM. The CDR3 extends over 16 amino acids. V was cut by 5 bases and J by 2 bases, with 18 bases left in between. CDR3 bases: TGTGCCAGCAGTCCAACCCCATCGACAGGAAACTATGGCTACACCTTC. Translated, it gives CASSPTPSTGNYGYTF.

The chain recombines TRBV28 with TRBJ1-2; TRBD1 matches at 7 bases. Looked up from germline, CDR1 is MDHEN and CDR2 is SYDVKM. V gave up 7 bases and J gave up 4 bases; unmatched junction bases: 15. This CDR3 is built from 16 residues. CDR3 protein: CASTPLGRDRSYGYTF. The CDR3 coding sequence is TGTGCCAGCACCCCCCTTGGCCGGGACAGAAGCTATGGCTACACCTTC.

This CDR3 is CASSHTTGILSGNTIYF. The DNA for the CDR3 is TGTGCCAGTAGTCACACAACCGGGATCCTCTCTGGAAACACCATATATTTT. The rearrangement joins TRBV19 to TRBJ1-3, with D unclear. The V end was cut by 5 bases, the J end by 0 bases, with 17 bases between. CDR1 and CDR2 from the germline V gene are LNHDA and SQIVND (reference sequence). The CDR3 contains 17 residues. Supplemented by reference TRBV19 and TRBJ1-3, the full variable domain reads DGGITQSPKYLFRKEGQNVTLSCEQNLNHDAMYWYRQDPGQGLRLIYYSQIVNDFQKGDIAEGYSVSREKKESFPLTVTSAQKNPTAFYLCASSHTTGILSGNTIYFGEGSWLTVV.

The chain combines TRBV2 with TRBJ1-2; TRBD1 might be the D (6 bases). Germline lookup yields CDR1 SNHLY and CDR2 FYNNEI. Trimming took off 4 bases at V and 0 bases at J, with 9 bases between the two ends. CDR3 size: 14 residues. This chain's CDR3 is CASSGTDSNYGYTF. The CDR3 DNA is TGTGCCAGCAGTGGGACAGATTCTAACTATGGCTACACCTTC.

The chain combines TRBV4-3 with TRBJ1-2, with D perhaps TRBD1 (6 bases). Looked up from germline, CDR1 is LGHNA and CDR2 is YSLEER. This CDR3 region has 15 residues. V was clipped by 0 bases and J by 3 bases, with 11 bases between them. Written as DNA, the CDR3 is TGCGCCAGCAGCCAAGAGAGGGACACCTACTATGGCTACACCTTC. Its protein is CASSQERDTYYGYTF.

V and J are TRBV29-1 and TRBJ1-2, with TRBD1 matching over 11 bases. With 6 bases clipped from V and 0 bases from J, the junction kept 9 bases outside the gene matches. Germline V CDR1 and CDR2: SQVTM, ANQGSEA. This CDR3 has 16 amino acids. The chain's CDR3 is CSVSGTGGEANYGYTF. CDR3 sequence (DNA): TGCAGCGTCTCCGGGACAGGGGGGGAAGCTAACTATGGCTACACCTTC.

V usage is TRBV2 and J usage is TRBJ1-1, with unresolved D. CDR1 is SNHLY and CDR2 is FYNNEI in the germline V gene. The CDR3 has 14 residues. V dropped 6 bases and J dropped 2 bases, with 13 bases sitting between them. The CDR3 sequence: CASRSGWLNTEAFF. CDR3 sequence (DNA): TGTGCCAGCAGATCGGGATGGCTAAACACTGAAGCTTTCTTT. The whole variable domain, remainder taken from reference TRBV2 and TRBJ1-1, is EPEVTQTPSHQVTQMGQEVILRCVPISNHLYFYWYRQILGQKVEFLVSFYNNEISEKSEIFDDQFSVERPDGSNFTLKIRSTKLEDSAMYFCASRSGWLNTEAFFGQGTRLTVV.

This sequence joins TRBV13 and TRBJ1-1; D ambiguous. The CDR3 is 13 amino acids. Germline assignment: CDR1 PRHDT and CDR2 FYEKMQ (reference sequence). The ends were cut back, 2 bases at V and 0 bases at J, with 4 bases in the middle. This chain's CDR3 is CASSLPVNTEAFF. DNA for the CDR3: TGTGCCAGCAGCTTACCTGTGAACACTGAAGCTTTCTTT.

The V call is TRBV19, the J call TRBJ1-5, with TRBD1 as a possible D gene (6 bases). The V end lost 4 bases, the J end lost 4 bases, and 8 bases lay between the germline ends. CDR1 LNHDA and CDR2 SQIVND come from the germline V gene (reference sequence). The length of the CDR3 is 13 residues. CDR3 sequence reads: CASSNTGNQPQHF. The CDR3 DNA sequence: TGTGCCAGTAGTAACACAGGGAATCAGCCCCAGCATTTT.

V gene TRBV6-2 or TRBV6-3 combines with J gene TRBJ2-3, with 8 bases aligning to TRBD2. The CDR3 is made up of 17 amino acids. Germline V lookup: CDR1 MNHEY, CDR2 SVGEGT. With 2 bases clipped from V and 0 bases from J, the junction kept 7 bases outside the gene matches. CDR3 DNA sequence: TGTGCCAGCAGTTACGATTTCGGGAGGGCCAGCACAGATACGCAGTATTTT. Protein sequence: CASSYDFGRASTDTQYF.

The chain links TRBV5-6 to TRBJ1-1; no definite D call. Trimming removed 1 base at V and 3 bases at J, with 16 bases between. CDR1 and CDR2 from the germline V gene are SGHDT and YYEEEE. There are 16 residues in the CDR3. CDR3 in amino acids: CASSLRGPRVDTEAFF. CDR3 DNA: TGTGCCAGCAGCTTGCGAGGGCCCCGAGTGGACACTGAAGCTTTCTTT.

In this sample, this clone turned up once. CDR3 sequence: CATQSVGNTEAFF. The CDR3 region has the DNA TGTGCCACCCAAAGTGTCGGGAACACTGAAGCTTTCTTT. The chain links TRBV24-1 to TRBJ1-1; D is undetermined. This CDR3 spans 13 amino acids. CDR1 and CDR2 (germline): KGHDR, SFDVKD. The germline V and J ends were trimmed by 9 bases and 1 base, with 11 bases remaining between them.

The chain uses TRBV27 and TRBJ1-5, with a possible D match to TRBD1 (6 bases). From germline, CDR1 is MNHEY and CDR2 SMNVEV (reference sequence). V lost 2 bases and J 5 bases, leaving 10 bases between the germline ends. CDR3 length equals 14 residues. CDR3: CASSLRGGDQPQHF. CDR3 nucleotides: TGTGCCAGCAGTTTAAGGGGGGGCGATCAGCCCCAGCATTTT.

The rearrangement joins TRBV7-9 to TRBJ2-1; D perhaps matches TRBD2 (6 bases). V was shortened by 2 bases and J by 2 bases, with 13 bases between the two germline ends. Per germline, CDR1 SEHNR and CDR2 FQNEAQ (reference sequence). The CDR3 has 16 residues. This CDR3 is CASSLISGRAYNEQFF. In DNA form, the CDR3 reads TGTGCCAGCAGCTTAATTAGCGGCCGGGCCTACAATGAGCAGTTCTTC.

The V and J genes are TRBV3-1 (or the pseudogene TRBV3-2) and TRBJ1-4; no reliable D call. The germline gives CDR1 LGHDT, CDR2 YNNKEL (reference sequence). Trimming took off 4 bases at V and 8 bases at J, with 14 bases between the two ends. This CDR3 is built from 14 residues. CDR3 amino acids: CASSPRNPGEKLFF. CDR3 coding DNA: TGTGCCAGCAGCCCAAGAAACCCGGGGGAAAAACTGTTTTTT.